One and the same sample provided the 32 T cell receptor beta chains below, sequenced in a study of blood T cell repertoires in COVID-19 (dated by TCRdb to the early 2020s). Receptors were amplified or captured by the immunoSEQ multiplex PCR assay. TCRdb's version of the immuneACCESS table is confined to in-frame rearrangements and falls short of the full clone set. An unresolved V gene accounts for under half of the shortfall where checked; the remainder is of unknown origin. The sample profile shows about 190,000 clones; roughly four fifths of them were found once. The top ten constitute about 13% of the sample. Sequencing was done on a sample of peripheral blood. The receptor source for this set is a man aged 50 to 59 who had recovered from COVID-19.

The rearrangement joins TRBV24-1 to TRBJ2-7; no reliable D call. Trimming left V 2 bases short and J 0 bases short, with 16 bases between. The CDR3 consists of 17 residues. Germline CDR1 is KGHDR and CDR2 is SFDVKD. The CDR3: CATSDSSRTDGSYEQYF. The CDR3 nucleotides read TGTGCCACCAGTGATTCCTCACGAACAGACGGCTCCTACGAGCAGTACTTC.

This sequence joins TRBV11-3 and TRBJ2-2, with D maybe TRBD1 (7 bases). V was trimmed by 8 bases and J by 3 bases, leaving 13 bases between them. From germline, CDR1 is SGHNT and CDR2 YENEEA. This CDR3 comprises 14 residues. The CDR3 reads CASRTRGDTGELFF. Written as DNA, the CDR3 is TGTGCCAGCCGAACCAGGGGGGACACCGGGGAGCTGTTTTTT.

The J gene is TRBJ2-4, the V gene TRBV9; 11 nucleotides align to TRBD2. This CDR3 region has 16 residues. Germline V gene lookup returns CDR1 SGDLS and CDR2 YYNGEE. V dropped 3 bases and J dropped 7; count of bases not matched to a gene: 9. The CDR3 bases are TGTGCCAGCAGCGGTGGGACTAGCGGAAGAGGGAACATTCAGTACTTC. As protein: CASSGGTSGRGNIQYF.

This clone was seen more than once but under ten times. The chain links TRBV28 to TRBJ1-3; no clear D. The CDR3 spans 12 residues. V lost 6 bases and J 7 bases, leaving 10 bases between the germline ends. Germline assignment: CDR1 MDHEN and CDR2 SYDVKM. In nucleotides, the CDR3 is TGTGCCAGCAGGCTTAATCGGAACACCATATATTTT. Its protein is CASRLNRNTIYF.

The chain links TRBV7-3 to TRBJ1-1; 9 bases are a match to TRBD1. The CDR3 sequence is 14 residues long. V gave up 5 bases and J gave up 3 bases; unmatched junction bases: 4. The germline V gene has CDR1 SGHTA and CDR2 FQGTGA. The CDR3 spells CASSPGQGDTEAFF. Written as DNA, the CDR3 is TGTGCCAGCAGCCCGGGACAGGGAGACACTGAAGCTTTCTTT. The full variable domain, its missing parts supplied by reference TRBV7-3 and TRBJ1-1, is GAGVSQTPSNKVTEKGKYVELRCDPISGHTALYWYRQSLGQGPEFLIYFQGTGAADDSGLPNDRFFAVRPEGSVSTLKIQRTERGDSAVYLCASSPGQGDTEAFFGQGTRLTVV.

V usage is TRBV3-1 (or the pseudogene TRBV3-2) and J usage is TRBJ2-7; 9 bases fit TRBD1. CDR3 size: 14 residues. The junction had 3 bases not matched to a gene; V was cut back by 0 bases and J by 6 bases. CDR1 is LGHDT and CDR2 is YNNKEL in the germline V gene (reference sequence). The CDR3 DNA reads as TGTGCCAGCAGCCAAGACTACAGGGGGCGCGAGCAGTACTTC. This sequence encodes CASSQDYRGREQYF.

This chain links TRBV5-1 with TRBJ2-5, with 7 bases aligning to TRBD1. CDR1 SGHRS and CDR2 YFSETQ come from the germline V gene. Losses at the gene ends were 4 bases for V and 3 bases for J; bases not matched to a gene: 3. The CDR3 runs to 13 residues. The CDR3 spells CASSRDSKETQYF. The DNA for the CDR3 is TGCGCCAGCAGCCGGGACAGTAAAGAGACCCAGTACTTC.

The rearrangement uses TRBV28 and TRBJ2-7, with TRBD2 as a possible D gene (5 bases). Germline V gene lookup returns CDR1 MDHEN and CDR2 SYDVKM. Trimming removed 2 bases at V and 7 bases at J, with 15 bases between. The CDR3 is 14 residues long. This CDR3 reads CASSLTSGRGEQYF. CDR3 sequence (DNA): TGTGCCAGCAGTTTAACGAGCGGAAGAGGAGAGCAGTACTTC.

The chain couples TRBV2 to TRBJ2-1; possible D gene TRBD1, 6 bases. This CDR3 has 14 residues. Germline V gives CDR1 SNHLY, CDR2 FYNNEI. With 5 bases removed from V and 4 bases from J, the gap between germline ends came to 12 bases. The CDR3 region has the DNA TGTGCCAGCAGTAAGTACAGGGAATACAATGAGCAGTTCTTC. Its protein product is CASSKYREYNEQFF.

This clone was seen a single time. The V call is TRBV4-3, the J call TRBJ1-4; D is unclear. CDR1 is LGHNA and CDR2 is YSLEER in the germline V gene. Trimming shortened V by 1 base and J by 6 bases, and 12 bases separated the two germline ends. This CDR3 has 15 residues. The CDR3 loop reads CASSQGPRGHEKLFF. The CDR3 DNA reads as TGCGCCAGCAGCCAAGGTCCACGCGGGCATGAAAAACTGTTTTTT.

The sample holds one count of this clone. The chain combines TRBV2 with TRBJ1-1; D might be TRBD1 (5 bases). The CDR3 has 13 residues. Trimming removed 10 bases at V and 2 bases at J, with 14 bases between. Germline loops: CDR1 SNHLY, CDR2 FYNNEI. The CDR3 bases are TGTGCCAAGGGGTCACCCGCTAACACTGAAGCTTTCTTT. Translation gives CAKGSPANTEAFF. Drawing the rest from reference TRBV2 and TRBJ1-1, the complete variable domain is EPEVTQTPSHQVTQMGQEVILRCVPISNHLYFYWYRQILGQKVEFLVSFYNNEISEKSEIFDDQFSVERPDGSNFTLKIRSTKLEDSAMYFCAKGSPANTEAFFGQGTRLTVV.

V gene TRBV9 combines with J gene TRBJ2-2; 7 bases fit TRBD2. This CDR3 comprises 18 residues. CDR1 and CDR2 from the germline V gene are SGDLS and YYNGEE. The trim removed 2 bases at V and 1 base at J, leaving 11 bases unmatched. The CDR3 DNA reads as TGTGCCAGCAGCGTTCGCCCTAGGCCTAGCGGGAACACCGGGGAGCTGTTTTTT. Amino acid sequence: CASSVRPRPSGNTGELFF.

V usage is TRBV4-1 and J usage is TRBJ1-2, with D possibly TRBD1 on 6 matching bases. Germline loops: CDR1 MGHRA, CDR2 YSYEKL. Between the trimmed V and J ends, which lost 4 bases and 7 bases, there was a span of 16 bases. This CDR3 contains 14 residues. CDR3: CASSPDQGRVGYTF. As DNA, the CDR3 is TGCGCCAGCAGCCCCGATCAGGGGCGGGTTGGCTACACCTTC.

The rearrangement joins TRBV7-6 to TRBJ2-2, with D possibly TRBD1 on 5 matching bases. CDR3 length: 15 residues. Between the trimmed V and J ends, which lost 1 base and 2 bases, there was a span of 8 bases. Germline values: CDR1 SGHVS, CDR2 FNYEAQ. The CDR3 sequence: CASSLGGRNTGELFF. CDR3 DNA sequence: TGTGCCAGCAGCTTAGGGGGCCGTAACACCGGGGAGCTGTTTTTT.

This chain uses TRBV18 with TRBJ1-1; D call uncertain. The germline CDR1 and CDR2 sequences are KGHSH and LQKENI. With 6 bases removed from V and 2 bases from J, the gap between germline ends came to 10 bases. The CDR3 totals 13 residues. CDR3 coding DNA: TGTGCCAGCTCCCCGGACTATAACACTGAAGCTTTCTTT. It encodes CASSPDYNTEAFF.

The chain combines TRBV2 with TRBJ2-5; 10 nucleotides line up with TRBD2. The germline CDR1 and CDR2 sequences are SNHLY and FYNNEI. This CDR3 has 16 amino acids. Unmatched junction bases numbered 6, after V lost 5 bases and J lost 0 bases. As DNA, the CDR3 is TGTGCCAGCAGTTGGACTAGCGGACGGTACCAAGAGACCCAGTACTTC. It translates to CASSWTSGRYQETQYF.

The CDR3 DNA sequence: TGTGCCAGCAGCCCTGGACCCGGGACAGACTACACAGATACGCAGTATTTT. It encodes CASSPGPGTDYTDTQYF. The genes are TRBV4-2 and TRBJ2-3; 7 nucleotides line up with TRBD1. The CDR3 covers 17 residues. V lost 4 bases and J lost 2; bases outside the gene matches: 12. CDR1 and CDR2 (germline): LGHNA, YNFKEQ.

The table lists this clone with a few counts. This chain links TRBV5-1 with TRBJ1-4; no firm D call. Trimming took off 1 base at V and 2 bases at J, with 6 bases between the two ends. Germline values: CDR1 SGHRS, CDR2 YFSETQ. This CDR3 region has 14 residues. The CDR3 DNA reads TGCGCCAGCAGCTTGTCACAGACTAATGAAAAACTGTTTTTT. Translating it yields CASSLSQTNEKLFF. The complete variable domain, with remaining parts taken from reference TRBV5-1 and TRBJ1-4, reads KAGVTQTPRYLIKTRGQQVTLSCSPISGHRSVSWYQQTPGQGLQFLFEYFSETQRNKGNFPGRFSGRQFSNSRSEMNVSTLELGDSALYLCASSLSQTNEKLFFGSGTQLSVL.

The V call is TRBV12-3 or TRBV12-4, the J call TRBJ2-4; 7 bases agree with TRBD2. This CDR3 comprises 13 residues. V shed 5 bases and J 15 bases; nucleotides not matched to a gene: 13. CDR3 nucleotides: TGTGCCAGCAGTGGAAACTCGCGGGAGCCGGGGTACTTC. The encoded protein is CASSGNSREPGYF.

The rearrangement links TRBV27 to TRBJ2-3, with TRBD1 matching over 11 bases. The germline CDR1 and CDR2 sequences are MNHEY and SMNVEV (reference sequence). Trimming at V came to 3 bases and at J to 5 bases, leaving 4 bases not matched to a gene. This CDR3 contains 15 residues. The CDR3 reads CASSLDRGQKDTQYF. CDR3 coding DNA: TGTGCCAGCAGTTTGGACAGGGGGCAGAAAGATACGCAGTATTTT.

The V call is TRBV5-4, the J call TRBJ2-5; TRBD1 aligns across 7 bases. Germline CDR1 SGHNT, CDR2 YYREEE (reference sequence). V was pared by 4 bases and J by 3 bases, with 6 bases of the junction left unmatched. This CDR3 region has 14 residues. CDR3: CASSQPGQKETQYF. The CDR3, as DNA: TGTGCCAGCAGCCAGCCGGGACAGAAAGAGACCCAGTACTTC.

The chain uses TRBV2 and TRBJ2-7, with a tentative D call TRBD1 (5 bases). With 6 bases removed from V and 2 bases from J, the gap between germline ends came to 14 bases. Germline CDR1 and CDR2: SNHLY and FYNNEI. There are 14 residues in the CDR3. The CDR3 loop reads CASSLLGLAYEQYF. Here the CDR3 DNA reads TGTGCCAGCAGCCTACTGGGGCTCGCCTACGAGCAGTACTTC.

This chain uses TRBV19 with TRBJ2-5, with 8 positions matching TRBD1. This CDR3 spans 16 amino acids. J was trimmed by 4 bases and V by 5 bases; bases with no gene match: 12. CDR1 is LNHDA, CDR2 SQIVND, per germline (reference sequence). As DNA, the CDR3 is TGTGCCAGTAGTCAAAGTGGGACAGGAAGGTTAGAGACCCAGTACTTC. It encodes CASSQSGTGRLETQYF.

There are many counts of this clone. The CDR3 nucleotides read TGTGCCAGCAGCTTAATAGCGGGAGGGCCGGTCACCGGGGAGCTGTTTTTT. Protein sequence: CASSLIAGGPVTGELFF. The V call is TRBV7-9, the J call TRBJ2-2; 11 positions match TRBD2. This CDR3 has 17 residues. After removal of 2 bases from V and 4 bases from J, the junction contained 6 bases not matched to a gene. Germline loops: CDR1 SEHNR, CDR2 FQNEAQ (reference sequence).

The chain employs TRBV6-5 and TRBJ1-2, with 7 bases identical to TRBD1. CDR1 MNHEY and CDR2 SVGAGI come from the germline V gene. The CDR3 runs to 15 residues. J was trimmed by 3 bases and V by 5 bases; bases with no gene match: 9. The chain's CDR3 is CASSPPDRADYGYTF. CDR3 in DNA: TGTGCCAGCAGTCCCCCCGACAGGGCCGACTATGGCTACACCTTC.

The J gene is TRBJ2-5, the V gene TRBV5-1; TRBD2 matches at 7 bases. Trimming removed 0 bases from V and 4 bases from J; junction bases left unmatched: 6. Germline loops: CDR1 SGHRS, CDR2 YFSETQ. There are 15 residues in the CDR3. CDR3: CASSLARAGVETQYF. The CDR3 coding sequence is TGCGCCAGCAGCTTGGCCCGGGCGGGAGTAGAGACCCAGTACTTC.

The chain employs TRBV9 and TRBJ2-3; D gene unclear. Trimming left V 0 bases short and J 1 base short, with 9 bases between. CDR3 length: 15 residues. Germline lookup yields CDR1 SGDLS and CDR2 YYNGEE. CDR3 residues: CASSVDVQGTDTQYF. CDR3 sequence (DNA): TGTGCCAGCAGCGTAGATGTGCAGGGCACAGATACGCAGTATTTT. The variable domain in full, with the rest retrieved from reference TRBV9 and TRBJ2-3, is DSGVTQTPKHLITATGQRVTLRCSPRSGDLSVYWYQQSLDQGLQFLIQYYNGEERAKGNILERFSAQQFPDLHSELNLSSLELGDSALYFCASSVDVQGTDTQYFGPGTRLTVL.

The V gene is TRBV19, the J gene TRBJ1-2, with D hard to call. Germline CDR1 is LNHDA and CDR2 is SQIVND (reference sequence). CDR3 length: 14 amino acids. The V and J ends lost 5 bases and 9 bases respectively, with 19 bases between them. The CDR3, as DNA: TGTGCCAGTAGTGTCGGAAGTGAGGGAGGGAGCTACACCTTC. It is translated as CASSVGSEGGSYTF.

V is TRBV7-9 and J is TRBJ1-5; 7 positions agree with TRBD1. This CDR3 comprises 17 residues. Trimming took 0 bases from V and 0 from J; bases not matched to a gene: 5. Germline loops: CDR1 SEHNR, CDR2 FQNEAQ (reference sequence). Here the CDR3 reads CASSLAGQIYSNQPQHF. CDR3 nucleotide sequence: TGTGCCAGCAGCTTAGCGGGACAGATCTATAGCAATCAGCCCCAGCATTTT.

This clone came up once. The chain has TRBV6-5 and TRBJ2-2; D may be TRBD1 (5 bases). Per germline, CDR1 MNHEY and CDR2 SVGAGI. Trimming pared 10 bases from V and 4 bases from J, leaving 19 bases between. This CDR3 comprises 15 residues. As DNA, the CDR3 is TGTGCCACCATTCAGGGCCCCGGATTCACCGGGGAGCTGTTTTTT. It is translated as CATIQGPGFTGELFF.

This rearrangement joins TRBV11-2 to TRBJ2-7; 7 nucleotides line up with TRBD2. This CDR3 comprises 14 residues. The junction had 7 bases not matched to a gene; V was cut back by 5 bases and J by 3 bases. Germline V gene sequence: CDR1 SGHAT, CDR2 FQNNGV. The CDR3 DNA reads as TGTGCCAGCAGCGTGGGACTACTGCTCTACGAGCAGTACTTC. This sequence encodes CASSVGLLLYEQYF.

This rearrangement joins TRBV19 to TRBJ2-7; TRBD2 agrees at 9 bases. This CDR3 has 16 amino acids. The V gene end was trimmed by 2 bases and the J gene end by 4 bases; junction bases not matched to a gene: 9. In germline, CDR1 is LNHDA, CDR2 SQIVND (reference sequence). Here the CDR3 DNA reads TGTGCCAGTAGTATACGCCCGGGACTAGCATCTTACGAGCAGTACTTC. Translated, it gives CASSIRPGLASYEQYF.